A single sample is the source of the 20 T cell receptor beta chains below, sequenced in a study of T cell changes during pregnancy in multiple sclerosis. Sequencing was performed with immunoSEQ multiplex PCR; in TCRdb, only in-frame clones are kept and a portion is missing. The sample contains some 120,000 clones, around 93% of which appear only once. The sequencing here drew on peripheral blood, taken before pregnancy. These receptors originate from a female donor with multiple sclerosis, enrolled in a pregnancy study.

The chain links TRBV28 to TRBJ2-1, with TRBD2 identical over 13 bases. V dropped 5 bases and J dropped 7; count of bases not matched to a gene: 8. The germline gives CDR1 MDHEN, CDR2 SYDVKM. This CDR3 has 16 amino acids. CDR3 protein: CASSAGLAGVVNEQFF. The CDR3 nucleotides read TGTGCCAGCAGTGCTGGACTAGCGGGAGTGGTGAATGAGCAGTTCTTC.

The CDR3 DNA sequence: TGTGCCAGCAGTGAACTAAGGTCCACCGGGGAGCTGTTTTTT. It codes for CASSELRSTGELFF. V and J are TRBV6-5 and TRBJ2-2; the D is unclear. Germline V lookup: CDR1 MNHEY, CDR2 SVGAGI. V lost 5 bases and J 4 bases, leaving 11 bases between the germline ends. This CDR3 spans 14 amino acids.

The chain employs TRBV6-6 and TRBJ1-2; D might be TRBD1 (6 bases). CDR1 is MNHNY, CDR2 SVGAGI, per germline (reference sequence). Trimming stripped 8 bases from V and 2 bases from J, with 15 bases between. This CDR3 is 14 amino acids long. CDR3 residues: CASGRGGGNYGYTF. The CDR3 DNA sequence: TGTGCCAGCGGAAGAGGGGGAGGGAACTATGGCTACACCTTC.

The count of this clone is one. The chain has TRBV5-1 and TRBJ2-7; 13 bases are shared with TRBD2. The V gene's germline CDR1 is SGHRS and CDR2 YFSETQ. V lost 2 bases and J lost 3; bases outside the gene matches: 8. The CDR3 is 17 amino acids. The CDR3 spells CASSFFPGTSGNYEQYF. CDR3 DNA sequence: TGCGCCAGCAGCTTCTTTCCCGGGACTAGCGGGAACTACGAGCAGTACTTC.

This clone turned up a few times. The rearrangement uses TRBV2 and TRBJ1-2; TRBD1 matches 8 bases. With V trimmed by 7 bases and J by 7 bases, 11 bases remained unmatched. The germline V gene encodes CDR1 SNHLY and CDR2 FYNNEI. CDR3 length: 14 amino acids. The DNA of the CDR3 is TGTGCCAGCATGGCAACAGGGGGAGTAGGTGGCTACACCTTC. Translated, it gives CASMATGGVGGYTF.

The chain combines TRBV27 with TRBJ2-1, with TRBD2 matching over 9 bases. The ends lost 7 bases at V and 5 bases at J; junction bases unmatched: 6. Germline V CDR1 and CDR2: MNHEY, SMNVEV (reference sequence). The CDR3 length is 14 residues. The CDR3 reads CASTLSGGHNEQFF. The DNA for the CDR3 is TGTGCCAGCACCCTGAGCGGGGGGCACAATGAGCAGTTCTTC.

V usage is TRBV11-2 and J usage is TRBJ2-7; 8 bases fit TRBD1. The CDR3 consists of 15 residues. CDR1 SGHAT and CDR2 FQNNGV come from the germline V gene. J was trimmed by 3 bases and V by 3 bases; bases with no gene match: 7. For the CDR3, the DNA is TGTGCCAGCAGCTTTATCACAGGGGGTAGCTACGAGCAGTACTTC. Its protein is CASSFITGGSYEQYF.

V is TRBV30 and J is TRBJ1-2; D is unresolved. V dropped 0 bases and J dropped 4 bases, with 15 bases sitting between them. CDR3 length: 15 amino acids. CDR1 is GTSNPN and CDR2 is SVGIG in the germline V gene (reference sequence). This CDR3 is CAWSVHSRNFYGYTF. CDR3 DNA: TGTGCCTGGAGTGTACATAGCCGCAATTTCTATGGCTACACCTTC. The variable domain in full, completed from reference TRBV30 and TRBJ1-2, reads SQTIHQWPATLVQPVGSPLSLECTVEGTSNPNLYWYRQAAGRGLQLLFYSVGIGQISSEVPQNLSASRPQDRQFILSSKKLLLSDSGFYLCAWSVHSRNFYGYTFGSGTRLTVV.

The J gene is TRBJ1-1, the V gene TRBV27, with a weak D call TRBD1 (6 bases). V was pared by 0 bases and J by 2 bases, with 13 bases between. From germline, CDR1 is MNHEY and CDR2 SMNVEV (reference sequence). The length of the CDR3 is 16 residues. The CDR3 protein is CASSLSAGTPNTEAFF. Here the CDR3 DNA reads TGTGCCAGCAGTTTATCGGCCGGGACACCTAACACTGAAGCTTTCTTT.

The table lists this clone with a count of one. The J gene is TRBJ1-5, the V gene TRBV2; tentative D call: TRBD1 (5 bases). The length of the CDR3 is 13 residues. With 9 bases removed from V and 7 bases from J, the gap between germline ends came to 16 bases. The germline V gene has CDR1 SNHLY and CDR2 FYNNEI. The CDR3 sequence is CASGRGWNQPQHF. The CDR3 DNA follows: TGTGCCAGTGGACGGGGGTGGAACCAGCCCCAGCATTTT.

The V call is TRBV19, the J call TRBJ2-6; 11 bases line up with TRBD2. The CDR3 consists of 18 residues. In germline, CDR1 is LNHDA, CDR2 SQIVND (reference sequence). Trimming took 7 bases from V and 0 from J; bases not matched to a gene: 8. The CDR3: CASTPGLAVGSGANVLTF. The CDR3 coding sequence is TGTGCCAGTACCCCGGGACTAGCGGTAGGCTCTGGGGCCAACGTCCTGACTTTC.

The chain joins TRBV30 to TRBJ2-4; weak D call: TRBD2 (5 bases). CDR1 GTSNPN and CDR2 SVGIG come from the germline V gene (reference sequence). V was clipped by 0 bases and J by 9 bases, with 15 bases between them. The CDR3 length is 14 residues. CDR3 nucleotides: TGTGCCTGGAGTGTTGGTACTTTAGGGAGCATTCAGTACTTC. It encodes CAWSVGTLGSIQYF.

The rearrangement uses TRBV7-6 and TRBJ2-5; D uncertain. The CDR3 consists of 12 residues. Germline CDR1 reads SGHVS; CDR2 reads FNYEAQ. The V and J ends lost 5 bases and 4 bases respectively, with 8 bases between them. CDR3 sequence: CASSTNLETQYF. Here the CDR3 DNA reads TGTGCCAGCAGCACGAACTTAGAGACCCAGTACTTC.

The rearrangement links TRBV11-2 to TRBJ2-1, with D possibly matching TRBD2 (5 bases). V shed 2 bases and J shed 6 bases, with 11 bases lying between them. Germline loops: CDR1 SGHAT, CDR2 FQNNGV. The length of the CDR3 is 14 residues. The CDR3 reads CASSLSGGRNEQFF. CDR3 DNA sequence: TGTGCCAGCAGCTTATCAGGCGGGCGCAATGAGCAGTTCTTC.

The chain couples TRBV28 to TRBJ2-7; tentative D call: TRBD2 (6 bases). This CDR3 contains 14 residues. V shed 6 bases and J shed 2 bases, with 14 bases lying between them. In germline, CDR1 is MDHEN, CDR2 SYDVKM. The DNA of the CDR3 is TGTGCCAGCAGGGGGACTTCCCCTGCCTACGAGCAGTACTTC. As protein: CASRGTSPAYEQYF.

This clone has more than one count but fewer than ten. This chain connects TRBV6-1 to TRBJ2-7, with 7 bases aligning to TRBD1. V dropped 0 bases and J dropped 0; count of bases not matched to a gene: 2. The CDR3 has 15 residues. Germline CDR1 MNHNS, CDR2 SASEGT. The CDR3 sequence is CASSEAGDSSYEQYF. The CDR3 nucleotides are TGTGCCAGCAGTGAAGCGGGGGACAGCTCCTACGAGCAGTACTTC.

The chain employs TRBV2 and TRBJ1-1; D is unclear. The CDR3 runs to 14 residues. Germline CDR1 SNHLY, CDR2 FYNNEI. The germline V and J ends were trimmed by 1 base and 1 base, with 7 bases remaining between them. In DNA form, the CDR3 reads TGTGCCAGCAGTGAAGGGGCAGCGAACACTGAAGCTTTCTTT. Its protein product is CASSEGAANTEAFF. The full variable domain, in which reference TRBV2 and TRBJ1-1 provide the parts outside the CDR3, is EPEVTQTPSHQVTQMGQEVILRCVPISNHLYFYWYRQILGQKVEFLVSFYNNEISEKSEIFDDQFSVERPDGSNFTLKIRSTKLEDSAMYFCASSEGAANTEAFFGQGTRLTVV.

The chain has TRBV2 and TRBJ2-5; 12 nucleotides match TRBD2. This CDR3 has 19 residues. J lost 5 bases, V lost 1 base, and 14 bases had no gene match. Germline CDR1 is SNHLY and CDR2 is FYNNEI. Here the CDR3 reads CASSEVQGIRTSGMETQYF. For the CDR3, the DNA is TGTGCCAGCAGTGAAGTACAGGGGATCAGGACTAGCGGGATGGAGACCCAGTACTTC. Complete variable domain (other parts from reference TRBV2 and TRBJ2-5): EPEVTQTPSHQVTQMGQEVILRCVPISNHLYFYWYRQILGQKVEFLVSFYNNEISEKSEIFDDQFSVERPDGSNFTLKIRSTKLEDSAMYFCASSEVQGIRTSGMETQYFGPGTRLLVL.

The genes are TRBV7-8 and TRBJ2-5; D is uncertain. The CDR3 runs to 18 residues. Germline V gene sequence: CDR1 SGHVS, CDR2 FQNEAQ. V was pared by 3 bases and J by 1 base, with 21 bases between. The CDR3 coding sequence is TGTGCCAGCAGCTTCAGAGTCGCAGGCCGGTCCCTCCAAGAGACCCAGTACTTC. As protein: CASSFRVAGRSLQETQYF.

The chain links TRBV19 to TRBJ1-2; D ambiguous. V gave up 5 bases and J gave up 4 bases, with 5 bases separating them. The length of the CDR3 is 11 residues. The germline gives CDR1 LNHDA, CDR2 SQIVND (reference sequence). CDR3 residues: CASSAGYGYTF. The CDR3 region has the DNA TGTGCCAGTAGTGCAGGCTATGGCTACACCTTC.